One sample yielded the 12 T cell receptor beta chains listed below, sequenced in a study of shared clonotypes between healthy human individuals. Data came from immunoSEQ multiplex PCR; TCRdb stores just in-frame clones and leaves some out. In the table there are about 1.5 million clones, 98% of which are singletons. The specimen sequenced was naive CD4+ T cells sorted from blood. Described subset: CD45RA+ positively selected. These receptors came from a man between 25 and 39 years old in good health.

The rearrangement links TRBV2 to TRBJ1-2; unclear D gene. The CDR3 totals 13 residues. CDR1 SNHLY and CDR2 FYNNEI come from the germline V gene. V was cut by 8 bases and J by 4 bases, with 14 bases left in between. Here the CDR3 DNA reads TGTGCCAGCCGCTCCACTGCGACCTATGGCTACACCTTC. Translation gives CASRSTATYGYTF.

This clone was counted a single time. The chain carries TRBV11-2 and TRBJ2-7; D may be TRBD1 (6 bases). V dropped 5 bases and J dropped 5 bases, with 13 bases sitting between them. This CDR3 is built from 13 residues. Looked up from germline, CDR1 is SGHAT and CDR2 is FQNNGV. The CDR3 loop reads CASSNRARDEQYF. CDR3 nucleotides: TGTGCCAGCAGCAACAGGGCACGGGACGAGCAGTACTTC.

The V and J genes are TRBV11-3 and TRBJ2-7; possible D gene TRBD1, 7 bases. The CDR3 runs 17 residues. Looked up from germline, CDR1 is SGHNT and CDR2 is YENEEA. With 5 bases removed from V and 5 bases from J, the gap between germline ends came to 25 bases. CDR3 nucleotides: TGTGCCAGCAGCCATCACGACGGGAGCCCAGGGGGAGACGAGCAGTACTTC. Translating it yields CASSHHDGSPGGDEQYF.

The V gene is TRBV18, the J gene TRBJ2-1, with 10 bases matching TRBD2. The CDR3 length is 12 residues. V gave up 3 bases and J gave up 12 bases; unmatched junction bases: 2. CDR1 KGHSH and CDR2 LQKENI come from the germline V gene. The CDR3 is CASSPLAGVQFF. The CDR3, as DNA: TGTGCCAGCTCACCCCTAGCGGGAGTGCAGTTCTTC.

J is TRBJ1-4 and V is TRBV7-2; possibly TRBD1 for D (6 bases). The germline V and J ends were trimmed by 2 bases and 7 bases, with 11 bases remaining between them. This CDR3 is 14 amino acids long. Germline CDR1 is SGHTA and CDR2 is FQGNSA. The CDR3 bases are TGTGCCAGCAGCTTACTCGGGGGCGGTGAAAAACTGTTTTTT. It is translated as CASSLLGGGEKLFF.

The chain couples TRBV27 to TRBJ2-5; perhaps TRBD1 as D (6 bases). CDR1 MNHEY and CDR2 SMNVEV come from the germline V gene (reference sequence). Trimming pared 5 bases from V and 5 bases from J, leaving 12 bases between. The length of the CDR3 is 13 residues. The chain's CDR3 is CASSPQGRETQYF. CDR3 in DNA: TGTGCCAGCAGTCCACAGGGTAGGGAGACCCAGTACTTC.

The chain couples TRBV11-3 to TRBJ2-7, with 8 bases identical to TRBD1. CDR1 SGHNT and CDR2 YENEEA come from the germline V gene. The CDR3 runs to 18 residues. V was clipped by 1 base and J by 0 bases; unmatched bases: 11. The CDR3 DNA is TGTGCCAGCAGCTTAGTACCAGGGGGCGTCCCGAGCTCCTACGAGCAGTACTTC. Protein: CASSLVPGGVPSSYEQYF.

The chain joins TRBV9 to TRBJ1-5; no clear D. The V end lost 1 base, the J end lost 2 bases, and 13 bases lay between the germline ends. CDR1 is SGDLS, CDR2 YYNGEE, per germline. CDR3 length equals 16 residues. In nucleotides, the CDR3 is TGTGCCAGCAGCGTATCTTCAGATTCGGGCAATCAGCCCCAGCATTTT. It yields the protein CASSVSSDSGNQPQHF.

This clone was seen a few times. The chain couples TRBV10-3 to TRBJ1-2; D is unresolved. CDR3 size: 17 residues. CDR1 is ENHRY, CDR2 SYGVKD, per germline. Trimming left V 0 bases short and J 8 bases short, with 22 bases between. The CDR3 is CAISESRPGITTLGYTF. CDR3 nucleotide sequence: TGTGCCATCAGTGAGTCACGTCCCGGGATTACTACGTTGGGCTACACCTTC.

Remarks on this clone: The same CDR3 is also encoded by other DNA sequences in this sample. The chain recombines TRBV6-1 with TRBJ1-4, with a tentative D call TRBD1 (5 bases). The CDR3 has 14 amino acids. The V and J ends lost 1 base and 8 bases respectively, with 11 bases between them. CDR1 and CDR2 (germline): MNHNS, SASEGT. The CDR3 loop reads CASSEGGAGEKLFF. The CDR3 nucleotides are TGTGCCAGCAGTGAAGGTGGGGCGGGAGAAAAACTGTTTTTT.

V gene TRBV27 combines with J gene TRBJ2-7; tentatively, D is TRBD1 (5 bases). CDR3 size: 14 residues. With 8 bases removed from V and 2 bases from J, the gap between germline ends came to 16 bases. Looked up from germline, CDR1 is MNHEY and CDR2 is SMNVEV (reference sequence). This CDR3 reads CASAPQGFAYEQYF. The CDR3 DNA reads TGTGCCAGCGCACCCCAGGGTTTCGCCTACGAGCAGTACTTC.

V gene TRBV2 combines with J gene TRBJ1-2; tentatively, D is TRBD1 (6 bases). Trimming shortened V by 4 bases and J by 2 bases, and 8 bases separated the two germline ends. CDR3 length: 13 amino acids. The germline gives CDR1 SNHLY, CDR2 FYNNEI. This CDR3 is CASSGTVNYGYTF. The CDR3 bases are TGTGCCAGCAGTGGGACAGTGAACTATGGCTACACCTTC.